This TCR beta chain came from a study of blood T cell repertoires in COVID-19 (dated by TCRdb to 2018 to 2020). Broadly, across the study: Samples covering the acute and convalescent phases of COVID-19 were provided by collaborators in the United States, Italy and Spain. Where available, HLA class I and class II types were obtained from metadata supplied by the sample provider rather than from assay-based typing. The material from the prospective study consisted of cDNA or gDNA derived from T cells, B-cell-depleted T cells, or PBMCs. Deeply sampled blood TCRbeta repertoires from subjects exposed to, actively infected with, or recovered from COVID-19 were included in the dataset. The repertoires were made available in a free public database intended to serve as a resource for research on the immune response to SARS-CoV-2. A de-identified subject ID, COVID-19 status, age in years and sex were almost always included in the sample metadata. Samples were obtained from the ongoing ImmuneRACE study (first 160 participants) and from 1,254 subjects provided by 6 global collaborators. The paper as a whole reports these results and caveats: How much clinical and demographic metadata was included differed by source and by participant, and the metadata was provided uncurated.

Unmatched junction bases come to 5, with V trimmed by 4 bases and J by 7 bases. The CDR3, from cysteine to phenylalanine, totals 12 residues. Only the CDR3 portion is preserved as DNA: 36 bases, with reading frame beginning at the first base. CDR1 and CDR2, per the germline V gene, are SGHRS and YFSETQ. A remark on this clone: The antigen this receptor binds is unknown. Nothing much larger sits one base from this clone, and base qualities are not available.

One collaborating source in Seattle enrolled patients during active infection and followed them longitudinally through the course of disease. The collaborating institutions used their own protocols to collect whole blood in K2EDTA tubes. For TCRbeta analysis, collaborator samples were shipped as frozen whole blood, as isolated PBMCs, or as DNA extracted from either sample type. TCRbeta CDR3 regions were amplified from genomic DNA by means of the immunoSEQ Assay, a bias-controlled multiplex PCR. Processing in the source paper ran as follows. The number of nucleated cells in each sample was estimated by amplification of reference gene primers within the assay. To quantify the absolute abundance of each unique TCRbeta CDR3 rearrangement, sequence reads were collapsed and filtered. For each sample, productive Simpson clonality was calculated by taking the square root of Simpson's diversity index across productive rearrangements. TCRdb's version of the immuneACCESS table is confined to in-frame rearrangements and falls short of the full clone set. An unresolved V gene accounts for under half of the shortfall where checked; the remainder is of unknown origin. Clone size and V and J calls were adopted from that table, with D and trimming inferred from the DNA. The sample includes about 340,000 clones, with about 86% observed a single time. The ten largest make up about 7.1% of the sample.

The clonotype comes from a woman aged 60-70 years with COVID-19, enrolled during active disease. The source material was peripheral blood. The chain is encoded by TRBV5-1 joined to TRBJ2-7; 7 middle bases align to TRBD1. CDR3 loop: CASSTIRGEQYF. The DNA reads as follows: TGCGCCAGCAGCACCATCAGGGGGGAGCAGTACTTC.